A single sample gave rise to the 29 T cell receptor beta chains below, sequenced in a study of blood T cell repertoires in COVID-19. Method: immunoSEQ multiplex PCR; TCRdb's copy keeps in-frame clones and lacks some. The repertoire holds fewer than 200,000 clones, roughly 70% seen once, with 3% in the top ten. The sequencing sample was made of peripheral blood. Source of these receptors: a woman over 75 with acute or convalescent COVID-19.

This chain links TRBV15 with TRBJ2-1; 11 nucleotides align to TRBD2. Losses at the gene ends were 3 bases for V and 6 bases for J; bases not matched to a gene: 7. The germline V gene encodes CDR1 LNHNV and CDR2 YYDKDF (reference sequence). This CDR3 has 16 residues. Here the CDR3 reads CATSSSLAGVSNEQFF. The CDR3 DNA reads TGTGCCACCAGCAGCTCACTAGCGGGAGTTAGCAATGAGCAGTTCTTC. Using reference TRBV15 and TRBJ2-1 for the parts outside the CDR3, the full variable domain is DAMVIQNPRYQVTQFGKPVTLSCSQTLNHNVMYWYQQKSSQAPKLLFHYYDKDFNNEADTPDNFQSRRPNTSFCFLDIRSPGLGDTAMYLCATSSSLAGVSNEQFFGPGTRLTVL.

J is TRBJ2-1 and V is TRBV2; TRBD2 matches at 8 bases. Germline CDR1 reads SNHLY; CDR2 reads FYNNEI. Losses at the gene ends were 8 bases for V and 9 bases for J; bases not matched to a gene: 6. The CDR3 runs to 12 residues. The CDR3 bases are TGTGCCAGCGGACGGACTAGCCGTGAGCAGTTCTTC. Its translation: CASGRTSREQFF. Together with reference TRBV2 and TRBJ2-1, the CDR3 gives the full variable domain: EPEVTQTPSHQVTQMGQEVILRCVPISNHLYFYWYRQILGQKVEFLVSFYNNEISEKSEIFDDQFSVERPDGSNFTLKIRSTKLEDSAMYFCASGRTSREQFFGPGTRLTVL.

The chain links TRBV24-1 to TRBJ2-4; weak D call: TRBD2 (6 bases). CDR3 length equals 13 residues. Trimming removed 3 bases from V and 6 bases from J, with 8 bases in between. Looked up from germline, CDR1 is KGHDR and CDR2 is SFDVKD. In DNA form, the CDR3 reads TGTGCCACCAGTGATGGCGGGACAAACATTCAGTACTTC. Translated: CATSDGGTNIQYF.

This chain joins TRBV5-1 and TRBJ2-7; 8 bases agree with TRBD2. CDR1 is SGHRS and CDR2 is YFSETQ in the germline V gene. The length of the CDR3 is 12 residues. Trimming removed 5 bases from V and 2 bases from J; junction bases left unmatched: 0. The CDR3 spells CASRRGAYEQYF. The CDR3 DNA follows: TGCGCCAGCAGGCGGGGGGCCTACGAGCAGTACTTC.

This clone was observed once. This sequence joins TRBV19 and TRBJ2-1, with a possible D match to TRBD1 (6 bases). CDR3 size: 15 residues. V was cut by 6 bases and J by 0 bases, with 12 bases left in between. Germline assignment: CDR1 LNHDA and CDR2 SQIVND (reference sequence). Written as DNA, the CDR3 is TGTGCCAGTAGCAGGGGTCCTTTCTCCTACAATGAGCAGTTCTTC. This encodes CASSRGPFSYNEQFF.

The genes are TRBV6-5 and TRBJ2-2; 7 bases agree with TRBD1. CDR3 length: 13 residues. V lost 6 bases, J lost 8 bases, and 6 bases stayed unmatched. Germline loops: CDR1 MNHEY, CDR2 SVGAGI. The CDR3 is CASSPGQVGELFF. The CDR3 coding sequence is TGTGCCAGCAGCCCAGGACAGGTTGGGGAGCTGTTTTTT.

The chain combines TRBV29-1 with TRBJ2-1, with 10 bases matching TRBD2. V shed 5 bases, J shed 15 bases, and the junction held 10 bases outside the gene matches. CDR3 size: 12 residues. CDR1 is SQVTM, CDR2 ANQGSEA, per germline. The DNA of the CDR3 is TGCAGCGTTCAATATAGCGGGAGGTGGACGTTCTTC. Amino acids: CSVQYSGRWTFF.

The CDR3 bases are TGTGCCAGCAGTTTATTCTACGAGCAGTACTTC. Translating it yields CASSLFYEQYF. This sequence joins TRBV5-4 and TRBJ2-7; D remains ambiguous. The ends were cut back, 5 bases at V and 3 bases at J, with 6 bases in the middle. This CDR3 region has 11 residues. Germline-derived CDR1 and CDR2 are SGHNT and YYREEE (reference sequence). The full variable domain, rest sourced from reference TRBV5-4 and TRBJ2-7, is ETGVTQSPTHLIKTRGQQVTLRCSSQSGHNTVSWYQQALGQGPQFIFQYYREEENGRGNFPPRFSGLQFPNYSSELNVNALELDDSALYLCASSLFYEQYFGPGTRLTVT.

The rearrangement uses TRBV2 and TRBJ2-5, with TRBD1 matching over 7 bases. The CDR3 totals 16 residues. Germline V lookup: CDR1 SNHLY, CDR2 FYNNEI. Trimming cost V 7 bases and J 1 base; bases outside gene matches: 12. CDR3 amino acids: CASNPGTVVSQETQYF. CDR3 nucleotides: TGTGCCAGCAACCCAGGGACAGTGGTATCCCAAGAGACCCAGTACTTC.

The V call is TRBV3-1 (or the pseudogene TRBV3-2), the J call TRBJ2-3; 13 bases are shared with TRBD2. The trim removed 3 bases at V and 3 bases at J, leaving 12 bases unmatched. Germline assignment: CDR1 LGHDT and CDR2 YNNKEL (reference sequence). The CDR3 runs to 19 residues. CDR3: CASSQPLAGGPKSTDTQYF. The CDR3 DNA reads TGTGCCAGCAGCCAGCCACTAGCGGGAGGGCCAAAGAGTACAGATACGCAGTATTTT.

The chain is built from TRBV7-3 and TRBJ1-5; no clear D gene. CDR3 size: 13 residues. The V end was cut by 5 bases, the J end by 6 bases, with 11 bases between. In germline, CDR1 is SGHTA, CDR2 FQGTGA. The CDR3 DNA reads TGTGCCAGCAGCCCAGTCCCGGGTCAGCCCCAGCATTTT. It encodes CASSPVPGQPQHF.

On this clone itself: A read error may account for a junction end that differs from germline. The chain has TRBV7-2 and TRBJ2-1; 7 bases are shared with TRBD2. The CDR3 has 15 residues. Germline lookup yields CDR1 SGHTA and CDR2 FQGNSA. The DNA for the CDR3 is TGTGCCAGCAGTTTAGCTAGCGGCTTCTACAATGAGCAGTTCTTC. Its translation is CASSLASGFYNEQFF. The variable domain in full, completed from reference TRBV7-2 and TRBJ2-1, reads GAGVSQSPSNKVTEKGKDVELRCDPISGHTALYWYRQSLGQGLEFLIYFQGNSAPDKSGLPSDRFSAERTGGSVSTLTIQRTQQEDSAVYLCASSLASGFYNEQFFGPGTRLTVL.

This chain joins TRBV10-3 and TRBJ2-7, with TRBD1 as a possible D gene (5 bases). The CDR3 is 15 amino acids. Germline CDR1 is ENHRY and CDR2 is SYGVKD. Trimming took off 2 bases at V and 1 base at J, with 12 bases between the two ends. The chain's CDR3 is CAISEHLTVSYEQYF. As DNA, the CDR3 is TGTGCCATCAGTGAGCATTTGACAGTTTCCTACGAGCAGTACTTC.

The V and J genes are TRBV5-1 and TRBJ2-7; 11 bases map to TRBD2. Looked up from germline, CDR1 is SGHRS and CDR2 is YFSETQ. The CDR3 runs to 15 residues. With 5 bases clipped from V and 3 bases from J, the junction kept 7 bases outside the gene matches. The CDR3 DNA is TGCGCCAGCAGAACGGGACTAGCGGACTTCTACGAGCAGTACTTC. Translated: CASRTGLADFYEQYF.

The chain uses TRBV11-2 and TRBJ2-1; no clear D. The CDR3 sequence is 12 residues long. Germline V lookup: CDR1 SGHAT, CDR2 FQNNGV. Trimming removed 4 bases from V and 5 bases from J, with 6 bases in between. The CDR3 coding sequence is TGTGCCAGCAGCTCCCTAGACAATGAGCAGTTCTTC. It yields the protein CASSSLDNEQFF.

The V and J genes are TRBV7-8 and TRBJ2-3, with D unresolved. Germline V CDR1 and CDR2: SGHVS, FQNEAQ. V shed 5 bases and J shed 1 base, with 13 bases lying between them. This CDR3 has 15 residues. CDR3 amino acids: CASSPGWRGTDTQYF. The CDR3 region has the DNA TGTGCCAGCAGCCCAGGTTGGCGCGGCACAGATACGCAGTATTTT.

The chain recombines TRBV28 with TRBJ2-5; 7 nucleotides match TRBD2. CDR1 is MDHEN, CDR2 SYDVKM, per germline. The V and J ends lost 4 bases and 6 bases, in that order; junction bases with no gene match: 14. The length of the CDR3 is 16 residues. As DNA, the CDR3 is TGTGCCAGCAGTTCCGCCGGGCGGGAGAGGGGAAAGACCCAGTACTTC. It is translated as CASSSAGRERGKTQYF.

J is TRBJ1-3 and V is TRBV27; D gene uncertain. The CDR3 has 14 residues. V gave up 6 bases and J gave up 2 bases, with 11 bases separating them. Germline V CDR1 and CDR2: MNHEY, SMNVEV (reference sequence). The DNA of the CDR3 is TGTGCCAGCAGCCCCCTTGTTCCTGGAAACACCATATATTTT. This codes for CASSPLVPGNTIYF.

The rearrangement joins TRBV10-3 to TRBJ2-7; D is perhaps TRBD2 (7 bases). The V end lost 10 bases, the J end lost 2 bases, and 18 bases lay between the germline ends. There are 14 residues in the CDR3. Germline assignment: CDR1 ENHRY and CDR2 SYGVKD. The CDR3 region has the DNA TGTGCCAGCCGACGGGGGGCCGGGCCCTACGAGCAGTACTTC. This translates into CASRRGAGPYEQYF.

The rearrangement links TRBV9 to TRBJ2-1; a weak D match, TRBD2 (6 bases). Germline CDR1 reads SGDLS; CDR2 reads YYNGEE. V lost 0 bases to trimming and J lost 2 bases, with 12 bases between them. This CDR3 has 16 residues. The CDR3 loop is CASSVVEGVPYNEQFF. Here the CDR3 DNA reads TGTGCCAGCAGCGTAGTGGAGGGAGTCCCCTACAATGAGCAGTTCTTC.

J is TRBJ2-7 and V is TRBV6-5; D may be TRBD1 (5 bases). Germline V gene data show CDR1 as MNHEY and CDR2 as SVGAGI. V was cut by 3 bases and J by 2 bases, with 14 bases left in between. This CDR3 comprises 15 residues. Here the CDR3 reads CASSYRGTFTYEQYF. CDR3 bases: TGTGCCAGCAGTTATAGGGGCACCTTCACCTACGAGCAGTACTTC.

This clone showed up just once. V is TRBV12-3 or TRBV12-4 and J is TRBJ1-2; TRBD1 might be the D (6 bases). This CDR3 spans 12 amino acids. Between the trimmed V and J ends, which lost 7 bases and 8 bases, there was a span of 14 bases. In DNA, the CDR3 is TGTGCCAGCACCGCCCAGGGGCGCGGCTACACCTTC. As protein: CASTAQGRGYTF.

The chain recombines TRBV5-1 with TRBJ2-5; TRBD2 might be the D (6 bases). Per the germline V gene, CDR1 is SGHRS and CDR2 is YFSETQ. V shed 3 bases and J shed 5 bases, with 14 bases lying between them. The CDR3 has 14 amino acids. The CDR3 DNA reads as TGCGCCAGCAGCTCTAGCGTTGGGGGGGAGACCCAGTACTTC. This sequence encodes CASSSSVGGETQYF. The full variable domain, in which reference TRBV5-1 and TRBJ2-5 provide the parts outside the CDR3, is KAGVTQTPRYLIKTRGQQVTLSCSPISGHRSVSWYQQTPGQGLQFLFEYFSETQRNKGNFPGRFSGRQFSNSRSEMNVSTLELGDSALYLCASSSSVGGETQYFGPGTRLLVL.

This clone was seen once. The chain couples TRBV19 to TRBJ2-2; D perhaps matches TRBD1 (5 bases). The V and J ends lost 4 bases and 0 bases respectively, with 6 bases between them. This CDR3 is built from 14 residues. Germline values: CDR1 LNHDA, CDR2 SQIVND (reference sequence). CDR3 loop: CASSNRPNTGELFF. The CDR3 DNA reads as TGTGCCAGTAGTAACAGGCCGAACACCGGGGAGCTGTTTTTT.

This chain joins TRBV3-1 (or the pseudogene TRBV3-2) and TRBJ2-3; perhaps TRBD2 as D (6 bases). This CDR3 region has 16 residues. The germline V gene encodes CDR1 LGHDT and CDR2 YNNKEL (reference sequence). V was cut by 3 bases and J by 2 bases, with 15 bases left in between. CDR3 DNA sequence: TGTGCCAGCAGCCAGCAGAATGCGGGGTCCACAGATACGCAGTATTTT. Protein product: CASSQQNAGSTDTQYF.

This clone occurred a few times. This rearrangement joins TRBV19 to TRBJ2-5, with 9 bases lining up with TRBD1. The junction had 9 bases not matched to a gene; V was cut back by 3 bases and J by 7 bases. CDR3 size: 15 residues. Germline CDR1 LNHDA, CDR2 SQIVND (reference sequence). CDR3 bases: TGTGCCAGTAGTATGGGACAGGGAGGACTCGGGACCCAGTACTTC. Protein: CASSMGQGGLGTQYF.

The chain joins TRBV15 to TRBJ2-5; 7 positions agree with TRBD2. The V segment lost 1 base and the J segment 6 bases; nucleotides outside the gene matches: 5. Germline assignment: CDR1 LNHNV and CDR2 YYDKDF (reference sequence). The CDR3 length is 14 residues. CDR3 bases: TGTGCCACCAGCAGAGGTGGGGGGGAGCAGACCCAGTACTTC. Protein: CATSRGGGEQTQYF.

This clone was seen a few times. The CDR3 reads CASSRDRVEEKLFF. In nucleotides, the CDR3 is TGTGCCAGCAGCCGCGACAGGGTGGAAGAAAAACTGTTTTTT. The rearrangement uses TRBV28 and TRBJ1-4; TRBD1 matches 7 bases. The germline V gene encodes CDR1 MDHEN and CDR2 SYDVKM. The CDR3 runs 14 residues. V was pared by 6 bases and J by 8 bases, with 9 bases of the junction left unmatched.

V and J are TRBV6-5 and TRBJ2-3; 10 bases map to TRBD1. V lost 6 bases, J lost 6 bases, and 3 bases stayed unmatched. Germline CDR1 reads MNHEY; CDR2 reads SVGAGI. The CDR3 is 13 amino acids. In nucleotides, the CDR3 is TGTGCCAGCAGCCGGACAGGGGGGGATACGCAGTATTTT. This encodes CASSRTGGDTQYF.